This T cell receptor (beta chain) was found in a study of T cell repertoires in cytomegalovirus infection. Study at large: Public TCR beta signatures were indicative of both CMV infection and a matching HLA type.

This clonotype was counted once. Antigen unknown. TCRdb fed the reads into MiXCR, producing one record per CDR3 protein. The sample has roughly 760,000 distinct CDR3 sequences, about 40% seen once. The CDR3 length is 17 residues. CDR1 is MGHDK, CDR2 SYGVNS, per germline. The V segment lost 5 bases and the J segment 2 bases; nucleotides outside the gene matches: 14. Findings and limits, study-wide: Totalled public TCR beta family frequency picked out people who carried CMV plus the relevant HLA. HLA-C-restricted CMV-specific TCR beta clonotypes were dominant in the ex vivo response.

The genes are TRBV25-1 and TRBJ2-7; 8 positions match TRBD2. This receptor was identified in a human donor in good health (CMV status not recorded). Some clones in this sample may be carry-over from other donors' samples. Sample: PBMCs. CDR3 nucleotide sequence: TGTGCCAGCAGTCCCGGGGGGGCCAGGGCAAAACCCTACGAGCAGTACTTC. This gives the protein CASSPGGARAKPYEQYF.